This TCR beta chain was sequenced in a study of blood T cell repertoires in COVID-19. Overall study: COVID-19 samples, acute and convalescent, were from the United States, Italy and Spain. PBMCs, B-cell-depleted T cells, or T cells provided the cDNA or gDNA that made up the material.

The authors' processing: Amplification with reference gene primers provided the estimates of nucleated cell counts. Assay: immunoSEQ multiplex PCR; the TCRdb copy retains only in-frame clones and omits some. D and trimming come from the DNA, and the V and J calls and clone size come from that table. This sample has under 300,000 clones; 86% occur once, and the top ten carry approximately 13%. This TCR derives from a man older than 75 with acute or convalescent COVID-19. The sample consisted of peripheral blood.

The CDR3 bases are TGTGCCAGCTCACCGTACACTGGGCATGAGCAGTTCTTC. Translated, it gives CASSPYTGHEQFF. J is TRBJ2-1 and V is TRBV18; D gene uncertain. Trimming took 3 bases from V and 8 from J, leaving 11 bases between them. The CDR3 has 13 amino acids. Germline V lookup: CDR1 KGHSH, CDR2 LQKENI.